These T cell receptor beta chains were read from a single sample in a study of Ad26.COV2.S vaccination and SARS-CoV-2 variants. TCRdb's table, derived via immunoSEQ multiplex PCR, lists solely in-frame clones and lacks some. The sample has 350,000 to 500,000 clones, 88% seen once; the top ten hold less than 4.5%. The material was peripheral blood, obtained in a trial of Ad26.COV2.S vaccine versus placebo. These receptors originate from a person between 18 and 65 years old who received the Ad26.COV2.S COVID-19 vaccine or a placebo. The CDR3 runs from the conserved cysteine through the conserved F or W. The order of the fields is J gene, D gene, clone size, V gene, CDR3 DNA, CDR3 protein. D genes are given only for firm matches. Not every row has a clone size; where given, it reads once, few, many or a size class.

TRBJ2-5 NA NA TRBV11-2 TGTGCCAGCAGCTTTTGGGGAACTAAAGAGACCCAGTACTTC CASSFWGTKETQYF
TRBJ1-2 NA NA TRBV30 TGTGCCTGGAGTGCTAATAACTATGGCTACACCTTC CAWSANNYGYTF
TRBJ2-1 TRBD2 NA TRBV24-1 TGTGCCACCAGCCTAGCGGGGGGGTCCTACAATGAGCAGTTCTTC CATSLAGGSYNEQFF
TRBJ2-1 NA NA TRBV6-1 TGTGCCAGCAGTGAACCAACTAGTTGGGGCTATGAGCAGTTCTTC CASSEPTSWGYEQFF
TRBJ2-7 TRBD1 NA TRBV7-2 TGTGCCAGCAGCGTCACCGGGACAGGCACAACCTACGAGCAGTACTTC CASSVTGTGTTYEQYF
TRBJ1-1 NA NA TRBV6-1 TGTGCCAGCAGCGAAATTAATCACAGAGTCCCCATGAACACTGAAGCTTTCTTT CASSEINHRVPMNTEAFF
TRBJ1-2 NA NA TRBV13 TGTGCCAGCAGCTCCCGAGTGAATAGGGTCGGCTATGGCTACACCTTC CASSSRVNRVGYGYTF
TRBJ2-7 TRBD1 few TRBV3-1/TRBV3-2 TGTGCCAGCAGCCAGGCCCCACAGGGGACCGAGCAGTACTTC CASSQAPQGTEQYF
TRBJ2-5 NA NA TRBV10-2 TGCGCCAGCAGTGTGTGGGAGCAAGAGACCCAGTACTTC CASSVWEQETQYF
TRBJ2-2 NA once TRBV6-2/TRBV6-3 TGTGCCAGCAGTTTTCCAGGGGACACCGGGGAGCTGTTTTTT CASSFPGDTGELFF
TRBJ2-7 NA NA TRBV7-2 TGTGCCAGCAGCTTAGGCCACCTTCAACGGCTCGAGCAGTACTTC CASSLGHLQRLEQYF
TRBJ1-5 NA few TRBV30 TGTGCCTGGAGTGTGAAGGGTCCCCAGCATTTT CAWSVKGPQHF
TRBJ1-5 NA NA TRBV5-6 TGTGCCAGCAGCTTGTCGGAGGGAGGCAATCAGCCCCAGCATTTT CASSLSEGGNQPQHF
TRBJ2-2 TRBD2 NA TRBV7-2 TGTGCCAGCAGCTTACTAGCGGGGGGGCCGACCGGGGAGCTGTTTTTT CASSLLAGGPTGELFF
TRBJ2-3 NA NA TRBV6-2/TRBV6-3 TGTGCCAGCAGTTACTCCCGAGATACGCAGTATTTT CASSYSRDTQYF
TRBJ2-2 NA NA TRBV7-9 TGTGCCAGCAGCTCCACTTGGGGGCCCGGGGAGCTGTTTTTT CASSSTWGPGELFF
TRBJ1-5 NA NA TRBV19 TGTGCCAGTAGTATGAGTCCGCCTAATCAGCCCCAGCATTTT CASSMSPPNQPQHF
TRBJ1-1 NA NA TRBV7-9 TGTGCCAGCAGCTTAGAGGGTTTGAACACTGAAGCTTTCTTT CASSLEGLNTEAFF
TRBJ2-3 TRBD1 NA TRBV2 TGTGCCAGCAGCCCGACAGGGTTTAGCACAGATACGCAGTATTTT CASSPTGFSTDTQYF
TRBJ2-1 TRBD2 NA TRBV7-2 TGTGCCAGCAGCCCAACTAGCGGGGGAGTATACAATGAGCAGTTCTTC CASSPTSGGVYNEQFF
TRBJ1-1 TRBD1 NA TRBV30 TGTGCAAACGGACAGGAAAACACTGAAGCTTTCTTT CANGQENTEAFF
TRBJ2-1 TRBD2 NA TRBV4-3 TGCGCCAGCAGCCAGGTCTTAGGGTTGGCGGGGGGGAGGAGTGAGCAGTTCTTC CASSQVLGLAGGRSEQFF
TRBJ2-3 NA few TRBV11-2 TGTGCCAGCAGCTTAGAACCGGACTTCACAGATACGCAGTATTTT CASSLEPDFTDTQYF
TRBJ2-3 TRBD2 NA TRBV11-3 TGTGCCAGCAGCCCGGGACTAGCGGGGGCTAGCACAGATACGCAGTATTTT CASSPGLAGASTDTQYF
TRBJ2-2 NA NA TRBV9 TGTGCCAGCAGCGCCGGGGGCGGGACCGGGGAGCTGTTTTTT CASSAGGGTGELFF
TRBJ2-3 TRBD2 NA TRBV13 TGTGCCAGCAGCCCCCCCACTAGCGGGGGGGAACAGTATTTT CASSPPTSGGEQYF
TRBJ1-1 NA NA TRBV7-9 TGTGCCAGCAGCTTTGATCGTTTGAACACTGAAGCTTTCTTT CASSFDRLNTEAFF
TRBJ1-2 NA NA TRBV5-5 TGTGCCAGCAGCAGGGACGGAGACTATGGCTACACCTTC CASSRDGDYGYTF
TRBJ2-1 TRBD1 NA TRBV5-1 TGCGCCAGCAGCTTGACCGCCGGGACAGCCAAAAATGAGCAGTTCTTC CASSLTAGTAKNEQFF
TRBJ1-6 NA NA TRBV14 TGTGCCAGCAGCCAGAGCATGAGCTCCTATAATTCACCCCTCCACTTT CASSQSMSSYNSPLHF
TRBJ1-2 NA NA TRBV3-1/TRBV3-2 TGTGCCAGCAGCCAAGCCCAGGGATATGGCTACACCTTC CASSQAQGYGYTF
TRBJ1-2 NA NA TRBV19 TGTGCCAGTAGTATACCAGGGAATGGTGGCTACACCTTC CASSIPGNGGYTF
TRBJ2-1 NA NA TRBV7-9 TGTGCCAGCAGCCCCGACACCTCCTACAATGAGCAGTTCTTC CASSPDTSYNEQFF
TRBJ2-4 TRBD1 NA TRBV11-2 TGTGCCAGCAGCGCCCCTGTCCCCCAGGGGGCTGACATTCAGTACTTC CASSAPVPQGADIQYF
TRBJ2-1 TRBD2 NA TRBV7-2 TGTGCCAGCAGCTCCAGCGGGGCCAATGAGCAGTTCTTC CASSSSGANEQFF
TRBJ2-7 TRBD1 few TRBV19 TGTGCCAGTAGTATAGGGACAGGTGATCTCGAGCAGTACTTC CASSIGTGDLEQYF
TRBJ2-7 NA NA TRBV5-4 TGTGCCAGCAGCCCAGGTCATGGGGGTTACGAGCAGTACTTC CASSPGHGGYEQYF
TRBJ1-2 NA NA TRBV3-1/TRBV3-2 TGTGCCAGCAGCCAAGAGAGGCAGACTAACTATGGCTACACCTTC CASSQERQTNYGYTF
TRBJ2-2 NA few TRBV7-7 TGTGCCAGCACCCCAGAGGGAGTAGACACCGGGGAGCTGTTTTTT CASTPEGVDTGELFF
TRBJ2-3 NA NA TRBV27 TGTGCCAGCAGTTTAATACTAGCTGGGACAGATACGCAGTATTTT CASSLILAGTDTQYF
TRBJ1-3 NA NA TRBV7-9 TGTGCCAGCAGCTTAGCGTCCTTCTCTGGAAACACCATATATTTT CASSLASFSGNTIYF
TRBJ2-1 NA NA TRBV7-2 TGTGCCAGCAGCCCCTTTGGACGGAGCTCCTACAATGAGCAGTTCTTC CASSPFGRSSYNEQFF
TRBJ2-7 NA once TRBV2 TGTGCCAGCAGTGATACCGAGCCATACGAGCAGTACTTC CASSDTEPYEQYF
TRBJ2-5 NA NA TRBV5-1 TGCGCCAGCAGCTTGGATTCCCAGCAAGGGACCCAGTACTTC CASSLDSQQGTQYF